This T cell receptor (beta chain) comes out of a study of T cell repertoires in cytomegalovirus infection. The CDR3 consists of 14 residues. Looked up from germline, CDR1 is MDHEN and CDR2 is SYDVKM. J lost 5 bases, V lost 5 bases, and 5 bases had no gene match. TCRdb re-derived calls from the reads in MiXCR, one entry per CDR3 protein. The sample shows some 400,000 distinct CDR3 sequences, approximately 33% of them seen only once. V usage is TRBV28 and J usage is TRBJ2-5; 10 nucleotides match TRBD2. This receptor was identified in a human donor in good health (CMV status not recorded). Some clones in this sample may be carry-over from other donors' samples. The sequenced material came from PBMCs. CDR3 amino acids: CASSGLAGVETQYF. In nucleotides, the CDR3 is TGTGCCAGCAGTGGGCTAGCGGGGGTGGAGACCCAGTACTTC.